A selection of T cell receptor beta chains follows, all from one sample in a study of blood T cell repertoires in COVID-19. The protocol was immunoSEQ multiplex PCR, while the TCRdb copy is restricted to in-frame clones and leaves out a portion. The table includes roughly 260,000 clones, approximately 92% detected once. Specimen: peripheral blood. The receptor source for this set is a person aged 18 to 30 with COVID-19, enrolled during active disease. Each CDR3 is given with its conserved first and last residue. Clone size is given for some rows only: seen once, a few or many times, or a class if the clone is expanded.

clone_size	v_call	j_call	cdr3_aa
-	TRBV4-1	TRBJ2-1	CASSHPRTSPNNEQFF
-	TRBV24-1	TRBJ2-7	CATSLTGGAEQYF
-	TRBV7-3	TRBJ2-3	CASSKGLVDRDTQYF
-	TRBV29-1	TRBJ2-5	CSVYGSGYEETQYF
-	TRBV7-9	TRBJ2-1	CASSPLLAGSSYNEQFF
-	TRBV5-1	TRBJ2-3	CASSRSGQGLDTQYF
-	TRBV19	TRBJ1-6	CASSIRQPTNSPLHF
once	TRBV5-4	TRBJ2-1	CASSRLASNEQFF
-	TRBV24-1	TRBJ2-5	CATSDPGRGGPETQYF
once	TRBV7-9	TRBJ2-3	CASSGKAGGPAVDTQYF
-	TRBV7-2	TRBJ1-2	CASSLEPETAGYTF
-	TRBV10-3	TRBJ1-5	CAISVEGGNQPQHF
-	TRBV4-2	TRBJ2-1	CASSQDTTSGSNEQFF
-	TRBV3-1/TRBV3-2	TRBJ2-6	CASSQERDTEGANVLTF
-	TRBV29-1	TRBJ1-2	CSVEPAGLGYGYTF
once	TRBV27	TRBJ2-1	CASSFTGTSGSHEQFF
-	TRBV6-5	TRBJ2-7	CATSSSSYEQYF